A selection of T cell receptor beta chains follows, all from one sample in a study of TIL therapy for anti-PD-1-resistant metastatic lung cancer. The assay was immunoSEQ multiplex PCR, and TCRdb's table has in-frame clones only and misses some. The data contain tens of thousands of clones, around 70% of them singletons. Sequenced material: blood, taken at baseline. The source is a person aged 25-79 years with non-small cell lung cancer. CDR3s include the opening cysteine and the closing phenylalanine or tryptophan. The order of the fields is D gene, clone size, J gene, V gene, CDR3 length, CDR3 protein, CDR3 DNA. The D gene is left open where the match is weak. Only some rows state a clone size, as once, few, many or a class for expanded clones.

TRBD1 | - | TRBJ2-2 | TRBV7-6 | 14 | CASSLKQGAGELFF | TGTGCCAGCAGCTTAAAACAGGGGGCCGGGGAGCTGTTTTTT
TRBD1 | - | TRBJ2-7 | TRBV7-6 | 16 | CASSLEGDRGTYEQYF | TGTGCCAGCAGCTTAGAGGGGGACAGGGGCACCTACGAGCAGTACTTC
- | - | TRBJ2-7 | TRBV19 | 13 | CASRGGKAYEQYF | TGTGCCAGTAGAGGAGGCAAGGCCTACGAGCAGTACTTC
- | once | TRBJ1-2 | TRBV11-2 | 13 | CASSLAAGNGYTF | TGTGCCAGCAGCTTAGCCGCAGGGAATGGCTACACCTTC
TRBD1 | once | TRBJ2-7 | TRBV30 | 14 | CAWSGQGISYEQYF | TGTGCCTGGAGTGGACAGGGTATCTCCTACGAGCAGTACTTC
TRBD2 | few | TRBJ2-5 | TRBV11-2 | 16 | CASSLRKRGGGETQYF | TGTGCCAGCAGCCTTAGGAAGCGGGGGGGCGGAGAGACCCAGTACTTC
- | - | TRBJ2-1 | TRBV9 | 13 | CASSVAIYNEQFF | TGTGCCAGCAGCGTAGCCATTTACAATGAGCAGTTCTTC
TRBD2 | - | TRBJ2-1 | TRBV11-3 | 15 | CASSLGLAGVNEQFF | TGTGCCAGCAGCTTAGGACTAGCGGGAGTCAATGAGCAGTTCTTC
TRBD1 | - | TRBJ2-5 | TRBV30 | 14 | CAWSPVGQQETQYF | TGTGCCTGGAGTCCCGTGGGACAGCAAGAGACCCAGTACTTC
TRBD2 | - | TRBJ2-2 | TRBV28 | 15 | CASSSSGRANGELFF | TGTGCCAGCAGTTCTAGCGGGAGGGCGAACGGGGAGCTGTTTTTT
- | few | TRBJ2-3 | TRBV15 | 13 | CATSRDPRDTQYF | TGTGCCACCAGCAGAGATCCCAGAGATACGCAGTATTTT
- | - | TRBJ2-7 | TRBV15 | 15 | CATSRDQSSSYEQYF | TGTGCCACCAGCAGAGATCAGAGCAGCTCCTACGAGCAGTACTTC
- | few | TRBJ1-5 | TRBV5-1 | 14 | CASSLVQGSLPQHF | TGCGCCAGCAGCTTGGTGCAGGGAAGCCTGCCCCAGCATTTT
- | few | TRBJ1-1 | TRBV29-1 | 13 | CSVDAGGDTEAFF | TGCAGCGTTGATGCGGGGGGTGACACTGAAGCTTTCTTT
- | - | TRBJ2-3 | TRBV11-2 | 16 | CATRPGISEVTDTQYF | TGTGCCACCCGGCCTGGTATCAGCGAAGTCACAGATACGCAGTATTTT
- | once | TRBJ2-4 | TRBV5-6 | 14 | CASSSPSGLSIQYF | TGTGCCAGCAGCTCCCCGTCGGGTTTAAGCATTCAGTACTTC
- | - | TRBJ2-7 | TRBV7-2 | 11 | CASSLLYEQYF | TGTGCCAGCAGCCTCCTATACGAGCAGTACTTC
TRBD1 | - | TRBJ1-2 | TRBV6-1 | 13 | CASSDTGGYGYTF | TGTGCCAGCAGTGACACAGGGGGCTATGGCTACACCTTC
TRBD1 | - | TRBJ2-3 | TRBV5-1 | 17 | CASSSENRDRVVDTQYF | TGCGCCAGCAGCTCGGAGAACCGGGACAGAGTCGTGGATACGCAGTATTTT
TRBD1 | - | TRBJ1-2 | TRBV19 | 16 | CASSPGRGRRNYGYTF | TGTGCCAGTAGCCCGGGCAGGGGGCGCCGGAACTATGGCTACACCTTC
TRBD1 | - | TRBJ2-2 | TRBV6-1 | 15 | CASRHGQGNTGELFF | TGTGCCAGCAGGCACGGACAGGGGAACACCGGGGAGCTGTTTTTT
- | - | TRBJ2-7 | TRBV7-2 | 11 | CASSSLYEQYF | TGTGCCAGCAGCTCCCTCTACGAGCAGTACTTC
- | - | TRBJ1-1 | TRBV28 | 13 | CASSWTENTEAFF | TGTGCCAGCAGCTGGACAGAGAACACTGAAGCTTTCTTT
- | - | TRBJ2-3 | TRBV4-3 | 14 | CASSQELFTDTQYF | TGCGCCAGCAGCCAAGAATTATTTACAGATACGCAGTATTTT
TRBD1 | few | TRBJ1-1 | TRBV10-3 | 13 | CASGGQDYTEAFF | TGTGCCTCGGGCGGACAGGATTACACTGAAGCTTTCTTT
- | - | TRBJ1-2 | TRBV27 | 14 | CASSLSYKNYGYTF | TGTGCCAGCAGTTTATCTTACAAGAACTATGGCTACACCTTC
- | few | TRBJ1-5 | TRBV5-6 | 15 | CASSFGGASYQPQHF | TGTGCCAGCAGCTTCGGGGGGGCCAGCTATCAGCCCCAGCATTTT
TRBD1 | - | TRBJ2-7 | TRBV5-8 | 15 | CASSLRGTVTYEQYF | TGTGCCAGCAGCTTGAGGGGGACAGTGACCTACGAGCAGTACTTC
- | few | TRBJ1-1 | TRBV19 | 15 | CASRTPGAGGTEAFF | TGTGCCAGTCGCACCCCCGGGGCGGGGGGCACTGAAGCTTTCTTT
- | - | TRBJ2-3 | TRBV6-4 | 16 | CASSGSWQASTDTQYF | TGTGCCAGCAGTGGCTCGTGGCAAGCTAGCACAGATACGCAGTATTTT
- | - | TRBJ2-2 | TRBV9 | 14 | CASSPPYQTGELFF | TGTGCCAGCAGCCCCCCGTACCAAACCGGGGAGCTGTTTTTT
- | once | TRBJ1-5 | TRBV2 | 14 | CASMGGALGQPQHF | TGTGCCAGCATGGGGGGGGCGTTGGGTCAGCCCCAGCATTTT
- | - | TRBJ2-2 | TRBV5-1 | 12 | CASLSRTGELFF | TGCGCCAGCCTATCTAGGACCGGGGAGCTGTTTTTT
TRBD2 | - | TRBJ2-3 | TRBV4-1 | 19 | CASSQEGPGLAGAADTQYF | TGCGCCAGCAGCCAAGAAGGGCCGGGACTAGCGGGAGCCGCAGATACGCAGTATTTT
- | few | TRBJ1-5 | TRBV2 | 17 | CASSEALTGGPQEPQHF | TGTGCCAGCAGTGAAGCGCTCACAGGAGGTCCTCAAGAGCCCCAGCATTTT
TRBD2 | - | TRBJ2-6 | TRBV4-2 | 17 | CASSQDWGGSGANVLTF | TGTGCCAGCAGCCAAGATTGGGGGGGTTCTGGGGCCAACGTCCTGACTTTC
- | - | TRBJ1-2 | TRBV5-5 | 14 | CASRLTGTNYGYTF | TGTGCCAGCAGGCTAACCGGGACGAACTATGGCTACACCTTC
- | - | TRBJ1-1 | TRBV5-1 | 15 | CASKTRGERHTEAFF | TGCGCCAGCAAAACCCGAGGGGAAAGGCACACTGAAGCTTTCTTT
TRBD1 | - | TRBJ1-1 | TRBV27 | 18 | CASRIHTGVGLEDTEAFF | TGTGCCAGCAGGATTCACACAGGGGTCGGGTTGGAGGACACTGAAGCTTTCTTT
TRBD1 | - | TRBJ1-1 | TRBV4-1 | 12 | CASSRPGGEAFF | TGCGCCAGCAGCCGCCCAGGGGGGGAAGCTTTCTTT
- | - | TRBJ2-7 | TRBV5-4 | 13 | CASSFVGAGEQYF | TGTGCCAGCAGCTTCGTAGGGGCGGGGGAGCAGTACTTC
- | - | TRBJ2-7 | TRBV9 | 14 | CASSTSHQGDEQYF | TGTGCCAGCAGTACTAGCCATCAAGGGGACGAGCAGTACTTC
TRBD2 | - | TRBJ2-5 | TRBV7-2 | 18 | CASSLLQTSGGGGETQYF | TGTGCCAGCAGCCTCCTACAGACTAGCGGGGGAGGAGGGGAGACCCAGTACTTC
- | - | TRBJ2-1 | TRBV13 | 15 | CASSFRDTEGNEQFF | TGTGCCAGCAGCTTCCGGGACACTGAAGGGAATGAGCAGTTCTTC
- | - | TRBJ1-4 | TRBV21-1 | 14 | CASSQTPLREKLFF | TGTGCCAGCAGCCAGACACCGTTGCGTGAAAAACTGTTTTTT
- | few | TRBJ2-7 | TRBV4-3 | 14 | CASSQDHAAGEQYF | TGCGCCAGCAGCCAAGACCATGCGGCGGGGGAGCAGTACTTC
- | - | TRBJ2-7 | TRBV16 | 14 | CASSQTGPSPEQYF | TGTGCCAGCAGCCAAACCGGGCCCTCCCCGGAGCAGTACTTC
- | - | TRBJ1-6 | TRBV27 | 14 | CASSMTGYGSPLHF | TGTGCCAGCAGTATGACGGGGTATGGTTCACCCCTCCACTTT